These 4 T cell receptor beta chains came from one sample sequenced in a study of blood T cells in healthy people across ages (dated by TCRdb to 2013 to 2016). Preparation of the library involved 5' RACE. A second about 6 to 11 cycle PCR used a sample-barcoded 5' primer and a J-beta primer mix. TCRdb applied fastp at Q25 and MiXCR to the public reads, then kept only in-frame beta chains. Rows are unified per CDR3 protein, each entry keeping the most common DNA and genes. The sample data list over 1,500,000 distinct CDR3 sequences, and around 40% of these were observed just once. The ten largest make up roughly 23% of the sample. The source material was blood. All receptors derive from a human donor in good health.

The chain uses TRBV7-2 and TRBJ1-1, with D perhaps matching TRBD1 (5 bases). The germline CDR1 and CDR2 sequences are SGHTA and FQGNSA. The CDR3 is made up of 14 amino acids. Deletions cut 3 bases from V and 6 bases from J, with 14 bases between. The CDR3 bases are TGTGCCAGCAGCTTTGCTGGGAGGGGCGCTGAAGCTTTCTTT. This codes for CASSFAGRGAEAFF.

V usage is TRBV28 and J usage is TRBJ1-2, with 9 bases fitting TRBD1. V lost 7 bases and J lost 1; bases outside the gene matches: 13. This CDR3 is 17 amino acids long. Per germline, CDR1 MDHEN and CDR2 SYDVKM. CDR3 coding DNA: TGTGCCAGCATCCCCATCCGGGACAGGGAGGGTAACTATGGCTACACCTTC. It encodes CASIPIRDREGNYGYTF.

The V call is TRBV7-9, the J call TRBJ1-4; D possibly corresponds to TRBD1 (5 bases). This CDR3 region has 16 residues. V was shortened by 5 bases and J by 4 bases, with 17 bases between the two germline ends. CDR1 and CDR2 from the germline V gene are SEHNR and FQNEAQ (reference sequence). CDR3 sequence: CASSPSGGTGNEKLFF. The DNA for the CDR3 is TGTGCCAGCAGCCCCAGCGGCGGGACGGGTAATGAAAAACTGTTTTTT.

This clonotype turned up a few times. The chain is built from TRBV12-3 or TRBV12-4 and TRBJ2-7; D is unresolved. The V and J ends lost 3 bases and 6 bases respectively, with 15 bases between them. This CDR3 comprises 14 residues. CDR3 protein: CASSLTGRLGEQYF. In nucleotides, the CDR3 is TGTGCCAGCAGTTTGACGGGTAGATTGGGCGAGCAGTACTTC.